This TCR beta chain was documented in a study of T cell changes during pregnancy in multiple sclerosis. The junction had 10 bases not matched to a gene; V was cut back by 3 bases and J by 0 bases. The CDR3 spans 18 residues. CDR1 is SEHNR and CDR2 is FQNEAQ in the germline V gene (reference sequence). The protocol was immunoSEQ multiplex PCR, while the TCRdb copy is restricted to in-frame clones and leaves out a portion. The sample yields 13,000 to 15,000 clones, approximately 95% seen once. This sequence was found in a female donor in good health, enrolled as a control in a pregnancy study. This specimen was peripheral blood, taken in the second trimester of pregnancy. The chain has TRBV7-9 and TRBJ1-4; 7 bases match TRBD1. Written as DNA, the CDR3 is TGTGCCAGCAGCTTGACTTTCCAGGACAGGTCAACTAATGAAAAACTGTTTTTT. It is translated as CASSLTFQDRSTNEKLFF.